This paragraph reports one T cell receptor beta chain. The approximately 120-subject validation cohort, separate from the roughly 700-subject first cohort, included the donors. This specimen belongs to a study of cytomegalovirus exposure and HLA in healthy donors. Sequencing used immunoSEQ multiplex PCR; TCRdb keeps in-frame clones, though not all of them. The sample carries about 220,000 clones, roughly 89% recorded once. Per germline, CDR1 SGHTA and CDR2 FQGNSA. V dropped 4 bases and J dropped 4 bases, with 16 bases sitting between them. The CDR3 has 15 residues. The sequenced sample consisted of PBMCs. The TCR sequence derives from a man between 18 and 35 years old in good health and CMV-seronegative. V usage is TRBV7-2 and J usage is TRBJ1-1, with a weak D call TRBD1 (6 bases). CDR3: CASSSHRVRSTEAFF. The DNA for the CDR3 is TGTGCCAGCAGCTCTCACAGGGTGAGGAGCACTGAAGCTTTCTTT.